This section outlines one TCR beta chain sequence together with its context. Its antigen is unknown. The V gene lost 4 bases and the J gene lost 8 bases, with 18 bases spanning the gap. Germline values: CDR1 SGHTA, CDR2 FQGNSA. The CDR3 has 15 amino acids. This entry belongs to a study of CD8 T cells in ankylosing spondylitis. Study outcomes and limitations: Matched ankylosing spondylitis synovial fluid reportedly showed significant enrichment of disease-linked clones. Made up of eight or nine highly homologous variants, a TCR beta motif appeared characteristic of ankylosing spondylitis blood.

TCRdb re-called the 5' RACE reads through MiXCR, storing one row per CDR3 protein. The sample has about 540,000 distinct CDR3 sequences, roughly 13% seen once; the top ten hold 6.5% to 7%. The sequencing sample was made of blood, either unsorted or a sorted T cell fraction (not recorded which). The TCR was taken from a male donor with ankylosing spondylitis. The chain carries TRBV7-2 and TRBJ2-1; weak D call: TRBD1 (6 bases). The CDR3 loop reads CASSSGVGRGDEQFF. CDR3 bases: TGTGCCAGCAGCTCCGGTGTCGGCAGGGGCGATGAGCAGTTCTTC. The full variable domain, with the rest looked up from reference TRBV7-2 and TRBJ2-1, is GAGVSQSPSNKVTEKGKDVELRCDPISGHTALYWYRQSLGQGLEFLIYFQGNSAPDKSGLPSDRFSAERTGGSVSTLTIQRTQQEDSAVYLCASSSGVGRGDEQFFGPGTRLTVL.